Sequencing of this TCR beta chain was carried out in a study of T cells in Graves' hyperthyroidism and ophthalmopathy. RNA transcripts served as the template for amplifying TCR beta CDR3 regions. TCR CDR3 underwent first-round RT-PCR with the HTBI primer set. MiXCR, applied by TCRdb to the multiplex PCR reads, yields one record per CDR3 protein. The sample lists nearly 750,000 distinct CDR3 sequences; around a third were seen once. V shed 1 base and J shed 3 bases, with 18 bases lying between them. Germline V CDR1 and CDR2: SGHTA, FQGNSA. This CDR3 is built from 18 residues. Uncontrolled infection, other autoimmune disease, pregnancy and lactation each barred patients from inclusion.

The TCR originated in a woman aged 40 to 50 with Graves' hyperthyroidism. Sequenced input: blood. The chain carries TRBV7-2 and TRBJ2-2; unclear D gene. In DNA, the CDR3 is TGTGCCAGCAGCTTAGGGCAGCTATACACTACGGACACCGGGGAGCTGTTTTTT. Translation gives CASSLGQLYTTDTGELFF.